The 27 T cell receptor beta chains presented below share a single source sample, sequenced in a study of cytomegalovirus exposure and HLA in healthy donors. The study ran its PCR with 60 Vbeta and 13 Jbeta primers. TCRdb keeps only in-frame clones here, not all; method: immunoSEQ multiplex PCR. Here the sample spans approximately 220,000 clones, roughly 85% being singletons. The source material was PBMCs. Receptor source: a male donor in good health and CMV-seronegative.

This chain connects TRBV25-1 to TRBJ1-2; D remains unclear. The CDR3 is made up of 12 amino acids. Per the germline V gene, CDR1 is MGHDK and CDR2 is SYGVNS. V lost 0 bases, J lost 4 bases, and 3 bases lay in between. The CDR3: CASSEYGYGYTF. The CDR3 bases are TGTGCCAGCAGTGAATACGGCTATGGCTACACCTTC.

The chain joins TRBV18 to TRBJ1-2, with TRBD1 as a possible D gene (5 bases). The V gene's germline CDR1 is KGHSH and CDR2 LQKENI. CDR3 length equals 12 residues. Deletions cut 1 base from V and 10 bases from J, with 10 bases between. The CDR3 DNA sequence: TGTGCCAGCTCACCACAGGAAGGGGCCTACACCTTC. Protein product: CASSPQEGAYTF.

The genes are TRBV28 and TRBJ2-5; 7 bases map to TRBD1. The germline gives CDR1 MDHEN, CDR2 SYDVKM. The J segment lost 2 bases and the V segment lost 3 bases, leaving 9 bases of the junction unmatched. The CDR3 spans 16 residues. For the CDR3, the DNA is TGTGCCAGCAGTTTCACGGGCGGACAGGTTCAAGAGACCCAGTACTTC. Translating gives CASSFTGGQVQETQYF.

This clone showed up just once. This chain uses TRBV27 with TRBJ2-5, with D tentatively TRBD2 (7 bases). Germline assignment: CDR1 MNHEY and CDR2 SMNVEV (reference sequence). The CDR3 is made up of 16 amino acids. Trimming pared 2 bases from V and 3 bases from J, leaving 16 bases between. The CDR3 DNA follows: TGTGCCAGCAGTTTAGCGGCGGGGGCGTCGGAAGAGACCCAGTACTTC. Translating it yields CASSLAAGASEETQYF.

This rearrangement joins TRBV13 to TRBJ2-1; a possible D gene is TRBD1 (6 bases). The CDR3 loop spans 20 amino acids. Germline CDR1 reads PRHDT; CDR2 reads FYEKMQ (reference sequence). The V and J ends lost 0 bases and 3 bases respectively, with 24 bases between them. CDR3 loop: CASSLGPPAPGQVNYNEQFF. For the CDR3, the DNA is TGTGCCAGCAGCTTAGGTCCTCCAGCCCCGGGACAAGTAAACTACAATGAGCAGTTCTTC.

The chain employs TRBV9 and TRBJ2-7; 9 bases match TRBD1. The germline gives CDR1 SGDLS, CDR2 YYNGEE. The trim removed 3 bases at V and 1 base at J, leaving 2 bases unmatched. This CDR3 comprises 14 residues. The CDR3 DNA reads TGTGCCAGCAGCGGGGGACAGGGTTCCTACGAGCAGTACTTC. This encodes CASSGGQGSYEQYF. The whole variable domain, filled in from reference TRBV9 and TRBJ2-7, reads DSGVTQTPKHLITATGQRVTLRCSPRSGDLSVYWYQQSLDQGLQFLIQYYNGEERAKGNILERFSAQQFPDLHSELNLSSLELGDSALYFCASSGGQGSYEQYFGPGTRLTVT.

This CDR3 is CASSYSSGISSPLHF. Written as DNA, the CDR3 is TGTGCCAGCAGTTACTCTTCGGGGATATCCTCACCCCTCCACTTT. The chain is built from TRBV6-5 and TRBJ1-6; D not certain. Trimming removed 0 bases from V and 10 bases from J, with 13 bases in between. The CDR3 is 15 residues long. Germline CDR1 MNHEY, CDR2 SVGAGI.

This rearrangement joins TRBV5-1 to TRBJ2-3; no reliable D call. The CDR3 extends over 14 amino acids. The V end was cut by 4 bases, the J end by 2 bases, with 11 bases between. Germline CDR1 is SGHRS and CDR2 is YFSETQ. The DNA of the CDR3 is TGCGCCAGCAGCCTCACGGTTTTCACAGATACGCAGTATTTT. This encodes CASSLTVFTDTQYF.

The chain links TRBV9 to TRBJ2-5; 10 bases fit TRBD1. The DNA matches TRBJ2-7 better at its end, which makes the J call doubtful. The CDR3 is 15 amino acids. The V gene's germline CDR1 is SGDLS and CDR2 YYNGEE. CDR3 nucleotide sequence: TGTGCCAGCAGCGTAGGGGGGACAGGGGTGTACGAGCAGTACTTC. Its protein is CASSVGGTGVYEQYF.

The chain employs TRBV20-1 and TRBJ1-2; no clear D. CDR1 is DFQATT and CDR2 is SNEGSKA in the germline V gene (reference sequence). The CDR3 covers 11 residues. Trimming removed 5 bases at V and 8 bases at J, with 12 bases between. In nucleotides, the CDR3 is TGCAGTGCTCCCCGCGGTCCCGGCTACACCTTC. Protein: CSAPRGPGYTF.

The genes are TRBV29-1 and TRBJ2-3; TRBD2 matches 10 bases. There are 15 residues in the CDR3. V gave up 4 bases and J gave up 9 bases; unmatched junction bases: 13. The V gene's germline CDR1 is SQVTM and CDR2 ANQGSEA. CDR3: CSVGQRGGGPRTQYF. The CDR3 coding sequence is TGCAGCGTTGGCCAGCGGGGGGGCGGACCCCGCACGCAGTATTTT.

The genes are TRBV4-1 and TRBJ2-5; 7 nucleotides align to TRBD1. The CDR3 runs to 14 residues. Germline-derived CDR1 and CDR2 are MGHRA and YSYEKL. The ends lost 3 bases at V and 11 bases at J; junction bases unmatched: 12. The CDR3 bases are TGCGCCAGCAGCCAGACAGGGCCCCTTGGGGAGCAGTACTTC. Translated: CASSQTGPLGEQYF.

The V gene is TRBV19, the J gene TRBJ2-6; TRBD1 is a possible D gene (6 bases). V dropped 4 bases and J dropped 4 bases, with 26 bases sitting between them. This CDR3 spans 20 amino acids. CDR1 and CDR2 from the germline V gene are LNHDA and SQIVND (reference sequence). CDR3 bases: TGTGCCAGTAGTACAGAAGGGGGAGTACCAGTTCCCTCCGGGGCCAACGTCCTGACTTTC. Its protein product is CASSTEGGVPVPSGANVLTF.

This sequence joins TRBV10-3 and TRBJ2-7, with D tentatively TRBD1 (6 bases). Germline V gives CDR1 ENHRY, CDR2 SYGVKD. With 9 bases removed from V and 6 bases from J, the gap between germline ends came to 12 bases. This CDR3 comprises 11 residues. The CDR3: CAIQGNAEQYF. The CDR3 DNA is TGTGCCATTCAGGGGAACGCCGAGCAGTACTTC.

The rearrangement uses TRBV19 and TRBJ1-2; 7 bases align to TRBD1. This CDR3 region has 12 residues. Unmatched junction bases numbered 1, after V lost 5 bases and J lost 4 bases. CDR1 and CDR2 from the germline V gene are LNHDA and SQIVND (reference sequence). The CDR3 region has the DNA TGTGCCAGTAGTCGACAGGGCTATGGCTACACCTTC. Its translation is CASSRQGYGYTF.

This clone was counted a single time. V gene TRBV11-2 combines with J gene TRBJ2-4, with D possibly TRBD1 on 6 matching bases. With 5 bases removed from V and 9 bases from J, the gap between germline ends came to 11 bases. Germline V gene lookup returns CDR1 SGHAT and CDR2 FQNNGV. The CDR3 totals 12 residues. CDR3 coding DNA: TGTGCCAGCAGCCCGGACAGCCCCATTCAGTACTTC. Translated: CASSPDSPIQYF. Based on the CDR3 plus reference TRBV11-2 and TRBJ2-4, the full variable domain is EAGVAQSPRYKIIEKRQSVAFWCNPISGHATLYWYQQILGQGPKLLIQFQNNGVVDDSQLPKDRFSAERLKGVDSTLKIQPAKLEDSAVYLCASSPDSPIQYFGAGTRLSVL.

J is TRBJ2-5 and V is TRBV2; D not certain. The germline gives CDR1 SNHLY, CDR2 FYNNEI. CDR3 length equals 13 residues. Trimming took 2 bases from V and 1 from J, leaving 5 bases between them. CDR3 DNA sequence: TGTGCCAGCAGTGAACGGGTCCAAGAGACCCAGTACTTC. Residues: CASSERVQETQYF. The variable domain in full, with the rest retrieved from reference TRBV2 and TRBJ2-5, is EPEVTQTPSHQVTQMGQEVILRCVPISNHLYFYWYRQILGQKVEFLVSFYNNEISEKSEIFDDQFSVERPDGSNFTLKIRSTKLEDSAMYFCASSERVQETQYFGPGTRLLVL.

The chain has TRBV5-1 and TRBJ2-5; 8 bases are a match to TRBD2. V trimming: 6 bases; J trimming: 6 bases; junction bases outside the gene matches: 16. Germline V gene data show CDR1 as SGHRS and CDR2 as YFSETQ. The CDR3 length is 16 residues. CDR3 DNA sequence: TGCGCCAGCACACACGAGCGGGGGAGGACTTCTAAGACCCAGTACTTC. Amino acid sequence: CASTHERGRTSKTQYF.

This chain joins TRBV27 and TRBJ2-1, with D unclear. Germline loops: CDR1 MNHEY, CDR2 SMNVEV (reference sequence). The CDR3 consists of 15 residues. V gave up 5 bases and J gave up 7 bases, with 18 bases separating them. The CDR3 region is CASSPFGPPGNEQFF. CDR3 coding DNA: TGTGCCAGCAGTCCCTTTGGGCCCCCTGGGAATGAGCAGTTCTTC.

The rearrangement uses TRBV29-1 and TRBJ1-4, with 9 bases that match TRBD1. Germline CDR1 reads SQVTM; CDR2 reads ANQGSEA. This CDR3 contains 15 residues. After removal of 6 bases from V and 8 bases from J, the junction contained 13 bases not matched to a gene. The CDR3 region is CSVVRPGQGGEKLFF. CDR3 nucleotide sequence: TGCAGCGTAGTTCGACCGGGACAGGGAGGAGAAAAACTGTTTTTT.

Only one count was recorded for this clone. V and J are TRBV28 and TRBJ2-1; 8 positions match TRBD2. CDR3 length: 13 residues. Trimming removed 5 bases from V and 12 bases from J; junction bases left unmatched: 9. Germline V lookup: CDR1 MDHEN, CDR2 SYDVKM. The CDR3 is CASSIPAGGGQFF. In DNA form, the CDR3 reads TGTGCCAGCAGTATTCCGGCGGGGGGAGGGCAGTTCTTC.

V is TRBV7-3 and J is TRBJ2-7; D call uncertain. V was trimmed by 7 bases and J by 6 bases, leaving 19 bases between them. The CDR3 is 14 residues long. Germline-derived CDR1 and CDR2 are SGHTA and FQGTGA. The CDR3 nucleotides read TGTGCCAGCAAGCTTTGGGCCTCGTCCCTCGAGCAGTACTTC. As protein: CASKLWASSLEQYF.

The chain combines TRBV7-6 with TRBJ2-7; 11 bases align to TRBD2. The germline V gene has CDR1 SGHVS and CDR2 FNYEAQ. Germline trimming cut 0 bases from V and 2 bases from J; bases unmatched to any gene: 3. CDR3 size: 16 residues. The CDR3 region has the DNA TGTGCCAGCAGCTTAGCTAGCGGGGGGGATGCCTACGAGCAGTACTTC. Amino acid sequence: CASSLASGGDAYEQYF.

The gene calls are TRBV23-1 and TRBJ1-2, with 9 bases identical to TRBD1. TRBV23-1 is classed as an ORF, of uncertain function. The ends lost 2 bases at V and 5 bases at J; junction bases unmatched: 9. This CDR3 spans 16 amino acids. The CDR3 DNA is TGCGCCAGCAGTCAACCGAGGACAGGGGTGGAATATGGCTACACCTTC. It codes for CASSQPRTGVEYGYTF.

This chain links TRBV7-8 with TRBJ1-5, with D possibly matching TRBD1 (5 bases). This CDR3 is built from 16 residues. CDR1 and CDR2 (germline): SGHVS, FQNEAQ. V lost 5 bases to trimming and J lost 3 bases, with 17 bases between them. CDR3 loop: CASSRESGVVNQPQHF. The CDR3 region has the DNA TGTGCCAGCAGCCGCGAGTCGGGGGTGGTCAATCAGCCCCAGCATTTT.

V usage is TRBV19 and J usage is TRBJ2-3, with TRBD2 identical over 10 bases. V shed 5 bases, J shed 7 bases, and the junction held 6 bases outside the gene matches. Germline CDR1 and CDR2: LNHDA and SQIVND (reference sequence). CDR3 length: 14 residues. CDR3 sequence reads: CASSPETSGHTQYF. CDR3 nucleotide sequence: TGTGCCAGTAGTCCAGAGACTAGCGGGCATACGCAGTATTTT.

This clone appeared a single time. CDR3 in DNA: TGCGCCAGCAGCTCAGCGGAAACCTACGAGCAGTACTTC. Translated, it gives CASSSAETYEQYF. This sequence joins TRBV5-1 and TRBJ2-7; TRBD2 is a possible D gene (5 bases). V was cut by 3 bases and J by 2 bases, with 9 bases left in between. CDR1 and CDR2 (germline): SGHRS, YFSETQ. The CDR3 runs to 13 residues.